The rows below give T cell receptor beta chains drawn from one sample of a study of PD-1 blockade in classical Hodgkin lymphoma. Only in-frame clones appear in the TCRdb table, and some are missing; sequencing was by immunoSEQ multiplex PCR. The sample comprises approximately 19,000 clones, about three quarters of which are singletons, and 40% to 45% rests with the top ten. Material: peripheral blood mononuclear cells (PBMCs), obtained before the second cycle of nivolumab. The origin of the receptors is a human donor with classical Hodgkin lymphoma. Each CDR3 is given with its conserved first and last residue. The order of the fields is J gene, D gene, clone size, V gene, CDR3 protein, CDR3 DNA. D genes are given only for firm matches. Clone size is not always given. Where it is, it says once, few, many or a class for expanded clones.

J: TRBJ1-2; D: -; size: -; V: TRBV18; CDR3: CASSARTYGYTF; DNA: TGTGCCAGCTCAGCCAGGACCTATGGCTACACCTTC
J: TRBJ1-2; D: -; size: -; V: TRBV7-2; CDR3: CASSLGSPLTEIYGYTF; DNA: TGTGCCAGCAGCTTAGGGTCCCCCCTGACCGAAATCTATGGCTACACCTTC
J: TRBJ2-7; D: -; size: -; V: TRBV9; CDR3: CASSVAWDSERQYF; DNA: TGTGCCAGCAGCGTAGCTTGGGATTCCGAAAGGCAGTACTTC
J: TRBJ2-5; D: -; size: few; V: TRBV15; CDR3: CATRDIGETQYF; DNA: TGTGCCACGAGGGACATAGGAGAGACCCAGTACTTC
J: TRBJ2-3; D: -; size: few; V: TRBV11-1; CDR3: CASSSPGLTDTQYF; DNA: TGTGCCAGCAGCTCGCCGGGACTTACAGATACGCAGTATTTT
J: TRBJ2-7; D: -; size: -; V: TRBV10-1; CDR3: CASKDSGTYEQYF; DNA: TGCGCCAGCAAGGACAGCGGAACCTACGAGCAGTACTTC
J: TRBJ2-3; D: -; size: -; V: TRBV9; CDR3: CASSASSSTDTQYF; DNA: TGTGCCAGCAGCGCCTCTTCTAGCACAGATACGCAGTATTTT
J: TRBJ2-3; D: TRBD2; size: -; V: TRBV30; CDR3: CAWSLGGGVTDTQYF; DNA: TGTGCCTGGAGTTTGGGCGGGGGGGTCACAGATACGCAGTATTTT
J: TRBJ1-1; D: -; size: once; V: TRBV5-5; CDR3: CASKAPGHGVLNTEAFF; DNA: TGTGCCAGCAAGGCGCCGGGACACGGGGTATTAAACACTGAAGCTTTCTTT
J: TRBJ2-7; D: TRBD1; size: -; V: TRBV5-1; CDR3: CASSSLDRGNYEQYF; DNA: TGCGCCAGCAGCTCACTGGACAGGGGGAACTACGAGCAGTACTTC